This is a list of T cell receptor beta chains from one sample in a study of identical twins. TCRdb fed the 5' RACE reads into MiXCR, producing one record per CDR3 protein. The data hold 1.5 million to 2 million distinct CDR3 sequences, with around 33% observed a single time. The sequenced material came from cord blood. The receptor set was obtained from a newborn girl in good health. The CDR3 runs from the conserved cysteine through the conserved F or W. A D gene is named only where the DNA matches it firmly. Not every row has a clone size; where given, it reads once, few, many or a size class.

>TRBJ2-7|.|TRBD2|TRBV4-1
CASSHPSGGRISYEQYF
TGCGCCAGCAGCCACCCTAGCGGGGGCCGTATCTCCTACGAGCAGTACTTC
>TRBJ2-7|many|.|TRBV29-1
CSVGGGHGWPSYEQYF
TGCAGCGTTGGGGGTGGACATGGCTGGCCCTCCTACGAGCAGTACTTC
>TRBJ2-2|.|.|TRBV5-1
CARSGLLLTGELFF
TGCGCCAGATCGGGCCTACTACTCACCGGGGAGCTGTTTTTT
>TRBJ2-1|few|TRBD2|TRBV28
CASSILAGFDSRSYNEQFF
TGTGCCAGCAGCATACTAGCGGGATTTGACTCTCGGTCCTACAATGAGCAGTTCTTC
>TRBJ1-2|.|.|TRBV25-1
CASSGGRFGYGYTF
TGTGCCAGCAGTGGAGGGAGGTTTGGGTATGGCTACACCTTC
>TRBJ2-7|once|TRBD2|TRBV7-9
CASSLGPSGISEQYF
TGTGCCAGCAGCTTAGGGCCTAGCGGGATTAGCGAGCAGTACTTC
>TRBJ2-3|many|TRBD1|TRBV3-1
CASRRDSFTDTQYF
TGTGCCAGCCGCCGGGACAGCTTCACAGATACGCAGTATTTT
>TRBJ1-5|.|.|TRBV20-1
CSAKDNSNQPQHF
TGCAGTGCCAAAGACAATAGCAATCAGCCCCAGCATTTT
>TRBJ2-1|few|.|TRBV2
CASITGPSYNEQFF
TGTGCCAGCATCACGGGACCCTCCTACAATGAGCAGTTCTTC
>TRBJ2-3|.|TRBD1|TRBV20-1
CSARTGVTGFRTDTQYF
TGCAGTGCTAGGACAGGGGTTACCGGGTTCCGGACAGATACGCAGTATTTT
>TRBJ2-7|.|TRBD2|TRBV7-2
CASSLAAGLAGNEQYF
TGTGCCAGCAGCTTAGCAGCGGGACTAGCGGGCAATGAGCAGTACTTC
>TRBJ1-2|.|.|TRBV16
CASSVSEGSIGYTF
TGTGCCAGCAGCGTCAGCGAGGGGTCTATTGGCTACACCTTC
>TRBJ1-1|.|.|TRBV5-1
CASRPLIQRYTEAFF
TGCGCCAGCAGACCTTTAATACAGAGGTACACTGAAGCTTTCTTT
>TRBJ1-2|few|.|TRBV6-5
CASRPYGDGGYTF
TGTGCCAGCAGACCCTACGGGGACGGAGGCTACACCTTC
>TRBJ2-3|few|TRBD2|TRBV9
CASSVGLAGLQYF
TGTGCCAGCAGCGTAGGACTAGCGGGTCTGCAGTATTTT
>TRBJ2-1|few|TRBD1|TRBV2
CASRHGQGASYNEQFF
TGTGCCAGCAGACACGGACAGGGGGCCTCCTACAATGAGCAGTTCTTC
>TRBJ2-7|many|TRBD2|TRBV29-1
CSVGGTSGRQYHEQYF
TGCAGCGTTGGGGGGACTAGCGGGAGGCAATACCACGAGCAGTACTTC
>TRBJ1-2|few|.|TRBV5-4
CASNDGGDYGYTF
TGTGCCAGCAACGATGGGGGGGACTATGGCTACACCTTC
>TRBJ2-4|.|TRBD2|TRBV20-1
CSARTSGTTRAKNIQYF
TGCAGTGCTAGAACTAGCGGGACCACCCGGGCCAAAAACATTCAGTACTTC
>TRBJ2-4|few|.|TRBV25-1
CASSEYGSGPNIQYF
TGTGCCAGCAGTGAATATGGTTCAGGGCCAAACATTCAGTACTTC
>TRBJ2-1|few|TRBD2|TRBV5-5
CASSSPWRKKRGTHNEQFF
TGTGCCAGCAGCTCCCCCTGGCGAAAAAAGCGGGGGACCCACAATGAGCAGTTCTTC
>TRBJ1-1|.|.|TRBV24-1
CATSDLGQSTEAFF
TGTGCCACCAGTGATTTGGGACAAAGCACTGAAGCTTTCTTT
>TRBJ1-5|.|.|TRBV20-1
CSAGLGRDQPQHF
TGCAGTGCCGGCTTGGGGCGTGATCAGCCCCAGCATTTT
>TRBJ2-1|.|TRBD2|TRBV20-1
CSAPLAGANKGFF
TGCAGTGCCCCGCTAGCGGGGGCAAACAAGGGGTTCTTC
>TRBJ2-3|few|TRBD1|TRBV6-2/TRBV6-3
CASTDPGQGSDTQYF
TGTGCCAGCACCGACCCGGGACAGGGATCAGATACGCAGTATTTT
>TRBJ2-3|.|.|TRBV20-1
CSAPQRSSTDTQYF
TGCAGTGCCCCTCAACGCTCTAGCACAGATACGCAGTATTTT
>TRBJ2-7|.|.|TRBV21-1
CASSKVAGAPYEQYF
TGTGCCAGCAGCAAAGTCGCGGGGGCTCCTTACGAGCAGTACTTC
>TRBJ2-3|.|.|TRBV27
CASSSPMRGADTQYF
TGTGCCAGCAGCTCCCCCATGAGGGGCGCAGATACGCAGTATTTT
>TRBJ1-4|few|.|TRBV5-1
CASSPFPNEKLFF
TGCGCCAGCAGCCCCTTCCCTAATGAAAAACTGTTTTTT
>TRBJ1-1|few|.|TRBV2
CASSDRMGGTEAFF
TGTGCCAGCAGTGATAGGATGGGGGGGACTGAAGCTTTCTTT
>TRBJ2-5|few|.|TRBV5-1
CASSPRGAGETQYF
TGCGCCAGCAGCCCTAGAGGGGCGGGAGAGACCCAGTACTTC
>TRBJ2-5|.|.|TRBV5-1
CASSIGTRETQYF
TGCGCCAGCAGCATCGGGACTCGAGAGACCCAGTACTTC
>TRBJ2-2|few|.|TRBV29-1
CSVESRTGELFF
TGCAGCGTTGAGTCTAGGACCGGGGAGCTGTTTTTT
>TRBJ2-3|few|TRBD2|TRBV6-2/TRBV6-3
CASSYPSGGLGGTDTQYF
TGTGCCAGCAGTTACCCGTCGGGGGGACTAGGGGGCACAGATACGCAGTATTTT
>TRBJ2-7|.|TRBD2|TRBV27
CASSVSAGDNEQYF
TGTGCCAGCAGTGTGAGTGCGGGAGACAATGAGCAGTACTTC
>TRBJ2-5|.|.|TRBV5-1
CASSPLGAALETQYF
TGCGCCAGCAGCCCGCTTGGTGCAGCTTTGGAGACCCAGTACTTC
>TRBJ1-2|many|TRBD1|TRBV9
CASSSRRQGNGYTF
TGTGCCAGCAGCTCCCGCCGACAGGGTAATGGCTACACCTTC
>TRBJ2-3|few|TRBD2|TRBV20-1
CSASGLARVGDTQYF
TGCAGTGCTAGTGGACTAGCGAGGGTAGGAGATACGCAGTATTTT
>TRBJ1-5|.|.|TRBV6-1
CASRLGTGYSNQPQHF
TGTGCCAGCAGGCTCGGGACCGGATATAGCAATCAGCCCCAGCATTTT
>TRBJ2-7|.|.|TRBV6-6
CATGEERPPYEQYF
TGTGCCACTGGGGAGGAGCGGCCACCCTACGAGCAGTACTTC
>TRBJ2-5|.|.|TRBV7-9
CASSYGYLETQYF
TGTGCCAGCAGCTACGGATACTTAGAGACCCAGTACTTC
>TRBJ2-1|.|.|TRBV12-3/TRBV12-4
CASSLAWVLDDEQFF
TGTGCCAGCAGTTTAGCCTGGGTGCTCGACGATGAGCAGTTCTTC
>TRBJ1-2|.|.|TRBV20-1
CSARGRTVYSYTF
TGCAGTGCTAGAGGCCGGACAGTCTATAGCTACACCTTC
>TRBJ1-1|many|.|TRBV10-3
CAISGTGRMNTEAFF
TGTGCCATCAGTGGAACAGGACGGATGAACACTGAAGCTTTCTTT
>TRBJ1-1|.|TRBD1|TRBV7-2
CASSAGGQGVAEAFF
TGTGCCAGCAGCGCGGGGGGACAGGGAGTAGCTGAAGCTTTCTTT
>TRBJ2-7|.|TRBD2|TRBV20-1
CSARLAGTNEQYF
TGCAGTGCTAGACTAGCGGGTACCAATGAGCAGTACTTC
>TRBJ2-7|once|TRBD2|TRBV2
CASSQLAGVTYEQYF
TGTGCCAGCAGTCAACTAGCGGGGGTTACCTACGAGCAGTACTTC
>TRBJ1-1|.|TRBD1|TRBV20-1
CSARETGGLTEAFF
TGCAGTGCTAGAGAAACAGGGGGCCTCACTGAAGCTTTCTTT
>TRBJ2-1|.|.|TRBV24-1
CATSDSFSSTEQFF
TGTGCCACCAGTGATTCGTTTTCTAGTACCGAGCAGTTCTTC
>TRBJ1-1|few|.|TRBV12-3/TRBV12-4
CASSLGPQVGDTEAFF
TGTGCCAGCAGTTTAGGCCCACAGGTAGGGGACACTGAAGCTTTCTTT
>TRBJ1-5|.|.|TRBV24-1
CATSDSEGSGQPQHF
TGTGCCACCAGTGATTCAGAGGGCTCAGGTCAGCCCCAGCATTTT
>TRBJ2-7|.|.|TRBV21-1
CASSKKREDILSYEQYF
TGTGCCAGCAGCAAAAAACGGGAGGACATTCTCTCCTACGAGCAGTACTTC
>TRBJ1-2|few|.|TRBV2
CASSDSFNYGYTF
TGCGCCAGCTCCGACAGCTTTAACTATGGCTACACCTTC
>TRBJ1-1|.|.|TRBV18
CASSPPDSNTEAFF
TGTGCCAGCTCACCACCGGACAGTAACACTGAAGCTTTCTTT
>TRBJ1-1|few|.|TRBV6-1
CASSERGYTEAFF
TGTGCCAGCAGTGAGCGGGGATACACTGAAGCTTTCTTT